What follows describes a single T cell receptor (beta chain). Amplification yielded TCR beta CDR3 regions, with RNA transcripts as the source. A first-round RT-PCR of the TCR CDR3 used the HTBI primer set. TCRdb ran MiXCR on the multiplex PCR reads and lists one entry per CDR3 protein. The profile shows about 300,000 distinct CDR3 sequences, approximately 18% of them singletons. These data originate in a study of T cells in Graves' hyperthyroidism and ophthalmopathy. The germline V gene has CDR1 LNHDA and CDR2 SQIVND (reference sequence). This CDR3 comprises 16 residues. The J segment lost 5 bases and the V segment lost 4 bases, leaving 11 bases of the junction unmatched.

The sequence was collected from a man aged 50-60 years with Graves' ophthalmopathy. Sequencing was done on a sample of blood. The rearrangement joins TRBV19 to TRBJ2-5, with 9 positions matching TRBD2. CDR3 loop: CASSNIAGVGGETQYF. In DNA form, the CDR3 reads TGTGCCAGTAGTAATATAGCGGGAGTAGGAGGTGAGACCCAGTACTTC.